These 14 T cell receptor beta chains originate from one sample sequenced in a study of cytotoxic CD8 clonotypes in ibrutinib-treated CLL. Assay used: immunoSEQ multiplex PCR; TCRdb lists only in-frame clones, some missing. The sample consists of around 330,000 clones, 67% of them appearing once. The sample consisted of PBMCs, taken after 36 months of ibrutinib treatment. Source of these receptors: a human donor with chronic lymphocytic leukemia.

The chain carries TRBV6-5 and TRBJ1-4, with no clear D. V lost 6 bases, J lost 3 bases, and 11 bases lay in between. Germline V gene sequence: CDR1 MNHEY, CDR2 SVGAGI. The CDR3 consists of 14 residues. CDR3 nucleotides: TGTGCCAGCAGCTCAAGTATATCTAATGAAAAACTGTTTTTT. This sequence encodes CASSSSISNEKLFF.

The chain has TRBV4-1 and TRBJ2-3; TRBD2 matches at 12 bases. V lost 0 bases to trimming and J lost 6 bases; unmatched junction nucleotides: 16. CDR3 length: 20 amino acids. Germline V gene sequence: CDR1 MGHRA, CDR2 YSYEKL. Written as DNA, the CDR3 is TGCGCCAGCAGCCAAGATCGACTAGCGGGGGCCTCAAGGTTCGGGGATACGCAGTATTTT. Its translation: CASSQDRLAGASRFGDTQYF.

This clone has just a few counts. V and J are TRBV5-5 and TRBJ1-4, with D uncertain. This CDR3 has 13 residues. The germline V and J ends were trimmed by 3 bases and 2 bases, with 5 bases remaining between them. CDR1 SGHKS and CDR2 YYEKEE come from the germline V gene (reference sequence). CDR3 sequence (DNA): TGTGCCAGCAGCTCCGGGACTAATGAAAAACTGTTTTTT. It encodes CASSSGTNEKLFF.

J is TRBJ2-3 and V is TRBV4-1; possible D gene TRBD1, 5 bases. V was clipped by 0 bases and J by 2 bases, with 21 bases between them. The CDR3 contains 19 residues. Germline V gives CDR1 MGHRA, CDR2 YSYEKL. As DNA, the CDR3 is TGCGCCAGCAGCCAAGAAGGTTTCTTGGGCAGGGAATTCACAGATACGCAGTATTTT. The encoded protein is CASSQEGFLGREFTDTQYF.

The CDR3 DNA is TGCGCCAGCAGCCAAGACCGAACAGGGGAGAGTTATGGCTACACCTTC. Its protein product is CASSQDRTGESYGYTF. The chain links TRBV4-3 to TRBJ1-2, with 7 bases lining up with TRBD1. The CDR3 consists of 16 residues. Looked up from germline, CDR1 is LGHNA and CDR2 is YSLEER. Germline trimming cut 0 bases from V and 5 bases from J; bases unmatched to any gene: 9.

The CDR3: CASSPQGNSGNTIYF. In nucleotides, the CDR3 is TGTGCCAGCAGCCCTCAGGGAAACTCTGGAAACACCATATATTTT. V gene TRBV9 combines with J gene TRBJ1-3, with D maybe TRBD1 (5 bases). Germline-derived CDR1 and CDR2 are SGDLS and YYNGEE. The germline V and J ends were trimmed by 4 bases and 0 bases, with 11 bases remaining between them. The CDR3 has 15 residues.

The chain employs TRBV6-6 and TRBJ2-7, with 9 bases lining up with TRBD1. The trim removed 8 bases at V and 7 bases at J, leaving 12 bases unmatched. Germline loops: CDR1 MNHNY, CDR2 SVGAGI (reference sequence). This CDR3 is 14 amino acids long. The CDR3 is CASGMDRGEEEQYF. DNA of the CDR3: TGTGCCAGCGGAATGGACAGGGGCGAAGAGGAGCAGTACTTC.

This clone turned up a few times. The chain links TRBV5-1 to TRBJ2-1; D may be TRBD2 (6 bases). CDR1 SGHRS and CDR2 YFSETQ come from the germline V gene. Trimming removed 2 bases from V and 9 bases from J, with 18 bases in between. The CDR3 totals 15 residues. The DNA for the CDR3 is TGCGCCAGCAGCTTCCTCCCAACTACGGAGGGTGAGCAGTTCTTC. Its translation: CASSFLPTTEGEQFF.

The chain uses TRBV9 and TRBJ1-4; no reliable D call. V was clipped by 4 bases and J by 0 bases, with 10 bases between them. The CDR3 spans 15 residues. From germline, CDR1 is SGDLS and CDR2 YYNGEE. The CDR3 spells CASSIGRATNEKLFF. The CDR3 DNA reads as TGTGCCAGCAGCATAGGACGCGCAACTAATGAAAAACTGTTTTTT.

The chain carries TRBV4-1 and TRBJ1-2; TRBD1 is a possible D gene (5 bases). V lost 4 bases and J lost 0, with 30 bases in between. Germline values: CDR1 MGHRA, CDR2 YSYEKL. This CDR3 has 21 residues. The CDR3 bases are TGCGCCAGCAGCCCCTTCTGGGTCTCCGGCTCCGGGAGGGGTTCTAACTATGGCTACACCTTC. The encoded protein is CASSPFWVSGSGRGSNYGYTF.

The gene calls are TRBV2 and TRBJ2-3; possible D gene TRBD2, 7 bases. V dropped 10 bases and J dropped 2 bases, with 19 bases sitting between them. The length of the CDR3 is 15 residues. The germline V gene has CDR1 SNHLY and CDR2 FYNNEI. The CDR3 nucleotides read TGTGCCAACCCACGAGGGGGGGGGCTCACAGATACGCAGTATTTT. It codes for CANPRGGGLTDTQYF.

V is TRBV5-6 and J is TRBJ1-1; D call uncertain. Germline CDR1 and CDR2: SGHDT and YYEEEE. The CDR3 contains 13 residues. V gave up 1 base and J gave up 5 bases, with 9 bases separating them. CDR3 sequence: CASSLPLGTEAFF. The CDR3 nucleotides are TGTGCCAGCAGCTTGCCCCTGGGGACTGAAGCTTTCTTT.

In DNA form, the CDR3 reads TGTGCCAGCAGCGCCCACGTGGGTCAAGAGACCCAGTACTTC. Amino acids: CASSAHVGQETQYF. V usage is TRBV9 and J usage is TRBJ2-5; no reliable D call. V was shortened by 3 bases and J by 2 bases, with 11 bases between the two germline ends. The CDR3 loop spans 14 amino acids. Germline V gives CDR1 SGDLS, CDR2 YYNGEE.

This clone was observed a handful of times. The chain's CDR3 is CASSFGYPGNTIYF. The CDR3 region has the DNA TGTGCCAGCAGCTTTGGGTACCCTGGAAACACCATATATTTT. The rearrangement joins TRBV11-2 to TRBJ1-3; D unresolved. The length of the CDR3 is 14 residues. Germline lookup yields CDR1 SGHAT and CDR2 FQNNGV. V was cut by 3 bases and J by 2 bases, with 8 bases left in between.